The sequence of this TCR beta chain was determined in a study of blood T cell repertoires in COVID-19. At the level of the study: Sites across the United States, Italy and Spain contributed samples from acute and convalescent COVID-19. In each case, the material was cDNA or gDNA derived from T cells, B-cell-depleted T cells, or PBMCs.

Under the authors' procedure: The authors estimated nucleated cell counts from reference gene primer amplification. TCRdb keeps only in-frame clones here, not all; method: immunoSEQ multiplex PCR. V and J calls and clone size are those listed in that table; D and trimming were worked out from the DNA. The table records 340,000 or so clones, more than 70% of them present only once. The trim removed 0 bases at V and 7 bases at J, leaving 7 bases unmatched. Looked up from germline, CDR1 is SGDLS and CDR2 is YYNGEE. The CDR3 length is 15 residues. This clonotype was sampled from a man between 25 and 39 years old with active or convalescent COVID-19. This chain links TRBV9 with TRBJ2-7; 10 bases agree with TRBD2. The sequenced sample was peripheral blood. The CDR3 loop reads CASSVASGREDEQYF. CDR3 coding DNA: TGTGCCAGCAGCGTAGCGAGCGGGAGGGAGGATGAGCAGTACTTC.